One and the same sample provided the 25 T cell receptor beta chains below, sequenced in a study of T-cell reconstitution after alpha-beta-depleted transplantation in children (dated by TCRdb to the mid-2010s). Libraries came from PCR. Reads for this sample came from an Illumina HiSeq 2500. Molecular barcoding was employed in the preparation of TCR libraries, with unique molecular identifiers being used to normalize TCRbeta repertoire quantification. TCRdb itself trimmed the public reads at Q25 with fastp, ran MiXCR and retained productive beta chains. Every entry covers one CDR3 protein and lists the most common genes and DNA from its rows. This sample comprises fewer than 550,000 distinct CDR3 sequences, approximately 11% of them detected only once. The top ten clones comprise roughly 6% of the sample. The sample consisted of PBMCs from the stem cell graft donor, taken from the stem cell graft. The source of these receptors is a human donor who donated a stem cell graft to a child with acute myeloid leukemia.

The V and J genes are TRBV19 and TRBJ1-1; 10 nucleotides agree with TRBD1. V trimming: 4 bases; J trimming: 4 bases; junction bases outside the gene matches: 6. The germline CDR1 and CDR2 sequences are LNHDA and SQIVND (reference sequence). This CDR3 has 15 residues. The CDR3, as DNA: TGTGCCAGTAGTAGGGCACGGACAGGGGGCACTGAAGCTTTCTTT. This translates into CASSRARTGGTEAFF.

This clonotype was seen more than once but under ten times. The V call is TRBV20-1, the J call TRBJ2-1; D is undetermined. Germline V CDR1 and CDR2: DFQATT, SNEGSKA (reference sequence). Trimming left V 8 bases short and J 0 bases short, with 11 bases between. This CDR3 has 13 residues. The CDR3 nucleotides read TGCAGTACCTTTGGCAGCTCCTACAATGAGCAGTTCTTC. It translates to CSTFGSSYNEQFF.

The chain couples TRBV30 to TRBJ1-1, with D unresolved. The CDR3 has 13 residues. Trimming took 2 bases from V and 0 from J, leaving 7 bases between them. Germline V gene data show CDR1 as GTSNPN and CDR2 as SVGIG (reference sequence). The DNA of the CDR3 is TGTGCCTGGAGTTCTCGTATGAACACTGAAGCTTTCTTT. Residues: CAWSSRMNTEAFF.

This clonotype was counted only a few times. The V gene is TRBV11-2, the J gene TRBJ2-1, with 9 bases fitting TRBD1. Trimming removed 3 bases from V and 6 bases from J; junction bases left unmatched: 15. The CDR3 has 18 residues. Germline CDR1 reads SGHAT; CDR2 reads FQNNGV. CDR3 nucleotides: TGTGCCAGCAGCTTTACCGGGGCGACAGGGGGAGGTCGCAATGAGCAGTTCTTC. This gives the protein CASSFTGATGGGRNEQFF. The full variable domain, its missing parts supplied by reference TRBV11-2 and TRBJ2-1, is EAGVAQSPRYKIIEKRQSVAFWCNPISGHATLYWYQQILGQGPKLLIQFQNNGVVDDSQLPKDRFSAERLKGVDSTLKIQPAKLEDSAVYLCASSFTGATGGGRNEQFFGPGTRLTVL.

This sequence joins TRBV5-1 and TRBJ1-1, with 8 bases fitting TRBD1. V was pared by 4 bases and J by 4 bases, with 12 bases of the junction left unmatched. CDR3 size: 16 residues. Germline-derived CDR1 and CDR2 are SGHRS and YFSETQ. The CDR3 DNA is TGCGCCAGCAGCCTGGGGACAGGCCTTCCACGCACTGAAGCTTTCTTT. Translated, it gives CASSLGTGLPRTEAFF.

The J gene is TRBJ1-4, the V gene TRBV5-1; D is possibly TRBD1 (5 bases). Germline V CDR1 and CDR2: SGHRS, YFSETQ. Trimming stripped 4 bases from V and 8 bases from J, with 21 bases between. This CDR3 is built from 16 residues. CDR3 sequence reads: CASSIGTLGWEEKLFF. Written as DNA, the CDR3 is TGCGCCAGCAGCATCGGGACCCTCGGATGGGAGGAAAAACTGTTTTTT.

This chain uses TRBV6-1 with TRBJ1-1, with 8 bases identical to TRBD1. V gave up 5 bases and J gave up 2 bases; unmatched junction bases: 7. Germline V lookup: CDR1 MNHNS, CDR2 SASEGT. CDR3 length: 15 residues. For the CDR3, the DNA is TGTGCCAGCAGTCAGGGGGCCGGTTTTAACACTGAAGCTTTCTTT. It is translated as CASSQGAGFNTEAFF.

The gene calls are TRBV5-1 and TRBJ1-6; D not resolved. Germline CDR1 is SGHRS and CDR2 is YFSETQ. CDR3 size: 14 residues. Between the trimmed V and J ends, which lost 1 base and 6 bases, there was a span of 8 bases. This CDR3 reads CASSLNGANSPLHF. The CDR3 coding sequence is TGCGCCAGCAGCTTGAACGGAGCTAATTCACCCCTCCACTTT.

This clonotype was picked up many times. V gene TRBV11-3 combines with J gene TRBJ2-3, with D maybe TRBD2 (5 bases). The CDR3 runs to 14 residues. Trimming stripped 2 bases from V and 6 bases from J, with 12 bases between. CDR1 SGHNT and CDR2 YENEEA come from the germline V gene. CDR3 region: CASSLRGPTDTQYF. The CDR3 DNA follows: TGTGCCAGCAGCTTACGAGGGCCTACGGATACGCAGTATTTT.

The CDR3 protein is CASRNSPNTGELFF. CDR3 nucleotides: TGCGCCAGCAGGAACTCCCCAAACACCGGGGAGCTGTTTTTT. This chain joins TRBV4-3 and TRBJ2-2; unclear D gene. CDR3 length: 14 amino acids. Trimming took 6 bases from V and 2 from J, leaving 10 bases between them. From germline, CDR1 is LGHNA and CDR2 YSLEER.

The CDR3 sequence is CASSVGRGRSSTDTQYF. The CDR3 DNA sequence: TGTGCCAGCAGCGTAGGTCGGGGTCGGTCTAGCACAGATACGCAGTATTTT. The V call is TRBV9, the J call TRBJ2-3; possible D gene TRBD2, 5 bases. Trimming removed 0 bases from V and 0 bases from J, with 14 bases in between. Germline loops: CDR1 SGDLS, CDR2 YYNGEE. This CDR3 has 17 residues.

This clonotype was seen a handful of times. V and J are TRBV7-2 and TRBJ2-3; possible D gene TRBD2, 6 bases. CDR3 length equals 15 residues. The germline CDR1 and CDR2 sequences are SGHTA and FQGNSA. Trimming took 3 bases from V and 2 from J, leaving 12 bases between them. The CDR3 DNA sequence: TGTGCCAGCAGCTTCCGGGACTCTATCACAGATACGCAGTATTTT. It is translated as CASSFRDSITDTQYF.

This sequence joins TRBV9 and TRBJ1-5, with D possibly TRBD1 on 5 matching bases. There are 15 residues in the CDR3. V was cut by 0 bases and J by 2 bases, with 9 bases left in between. From germline, CDR1 is SGDLS and CDR2 YYNGEE. The CDR3, as DNA: TGTGCCAGCAGCGTAGGGGGGTTTGGCAATCAGCCCCAGCATTTT. Protein product: CASSVGGFGNQPQHF.

This clonotype came up many times. This chain connects TRBV19 to TRBJ2-1; weak D call: TRBD2 (5 bases). Germline CDR1 is LNHDA and CDR2 is SQIVND (reference sequence). The CDR3 runs 16 residues. V gave up 3 bases and J gave up 6 bases, with 18 bases separating them. The CDR3 region is CASSMGAGFLVNEQFF. The CDR3 region has the DNA TGTGCCAGTAGTATGGGAGCCGGGTTTCTGGTCAATGAGCAGTTCTTC.

This clonotype was picked up a small number of times. The chain combines TRBV20-1 with TRBJ2-3; 12 nucleotides agree with TRBD2. V lost 6 bases to trimming and J lost 4 bases; unmatched junction nucleotides: 17. Germline CDR1 reads DFQATT; CDR2 reads SNEGSKA (reference sequence). This CDR3 region has 18 residues. CDR3 DNA sequence: TGCAGTGCACCATGGGGGTTAGGACTAGCGGGAAATTCAGATACGCAGTATTTT. Translating it yields CSAPWGLGLAGNSDTQYF.

This chain joins TRBV15 and TRBJ2-5, with 7 bases identical to TRBD1. Germline V gene lookup returns CDR1 LNHNV and CDR2 YYDKDF (reference sequence). With 5 bases clipped from V and 4 bases from J, the junction kept 13 bases outside the gene matches. This CDR3 comprises 16 residues. Written as DNA, the CDR3 is TGTGCCACCAGCCGTATCCGGGACAGTGGGCGAGAGACCCAGTACTTC. Translated: CATSRIRDSGRETQYF.

There are a few counts of this clonotype. This chain uses TRBV5-5 with TRBJ2-1; 9 bases agree with TRBD2. Germline CDR1 is SGHKS and CDR2 is YYEKEE (reference sequence). The CDR3 sequence is 16 residues long. The J segment lost 4 bases and the V segment lost 6 bases, leaving 11 bases of the junction unmatched. The CDR3 protein is CASTDLAGASYNEQFF. The CDR3 coding sequence is TGTGCCAGCACCGATTTAGCGGGGGCCTCGTACAATGAGCAGTTCTTC.

This clonotype was counted between two and nine times. The J gene is TRBJ2-3, the V gene TRBV9, with 7 bases identical to TRBD1. J gave up 2 bases and V 2 bases, and 8 bases lay outside the gene matches. The V gene's germline CDR1 is SGDLS and CDR2 YYNGEE. The CDR3 spans 16 residues. The chain's CDR3 is CASSVTGTVPTDTQYF. The CDR3 coding sequence is TGTGCCAGCAGCGTCACCGGGACAGTTCCCACAGATACGCAGTATTTT.

The rearrangement uses TRBV12-3 or TRBV12-4 and TRBJ2-2; TRBD1 matches at 10 bases. V shed 5 bases, J shed 3 bases, and the junction held 12 bases outside the gene matches. The CDR3 extends over 18 amino acids. The CDR3 sequence: CASSLDRGTLRDTGELFF. The CDR3 region has the DNA TGTGCCAGCAGTCTGGACAGGGGGACCCTTCGTGACACCGGGGAGCTGTTTTTT.

This clonotype was counted only a few times. The V call is TRBV6-1, the J call TRBJ2-1, with D possibly matching TRBD2 (7 bases). Trimming took 6 bases from V and 5 from J, leaving 17 bases between them. From germline, CDR1 is MNHNS and CDR2 SASEGT. The CDR3 is 15 amino acids. CDR3 protein: CASSTVGGRHNEQFF. CDR3 nucleotide sequence: TGTGCCAGCAGCACAGTCGGGGGGCGCCACAATGAGCAGTTCTTC.

This clonotype came up once. The chain joins TRBV7-8 to TRBJ1-5; D is ambiguous. Trimming removed 1 base from V and 3 bases from J, with 10 bases in between. Germline CDR1 reads SGHVS; CDR2 reads FQNEAQ. This CDR3 has 15 amino acids. The CDR3 spells CASSLGPRSNQPQHF. CDR3 in DNA: TGTGCCAGCAGCTTAGGACCGCGCTCCAATCAGCCCCAGCATTTT.

The chain employs TRBV25-1 and TRBJ2-7, with 7 nucleotides matching TRBD1. The junction had 20 bases not matched to a gene; V was cut back by 2 bases and J by 1 base. The CDR3 has 20 residues. Germline lookup yields CDR1 MGHDK and CDR2 SYGVNS. The CDR3 DNA follows: TGTGCCAGCAGTGAAGCCGCAGGGGGTTCGGGGAGAACTTTATCCTACGAGCAGTACGTC. Translation: CASSEAAGGSGRTLSYEQYV.

The chain links TRBV12-3 or TRBV12-4 to TRBJ2-3; D may be TRBD1 or TRBD2 (5 bases each). Trimming left V 5 bases short and J 1 base short, with 13 bases between. The CDR3 consists of 15 residues. The CDR3 sequence: CASSVRDPGTDTQYF. The CDR3 coding sequence is TGTGCCAGCAGTGTCCGGGACCCCGGCACAGATACGCAGTATTTT.

The chain recombines TRBV24-1 with TRBJ2-2; D gene uncertain. CDR3 size: 14 residues. The germline gives CDR1 KGHDR, CDR2 SFDVKD. V lost 1 base, J lost 1 base, and 3 bases lay in between. This chain's CDR3 is CATSDFGNTGELFF. The DNA of the CDR3 is TGTGCCACCAGTGATTTTGGGAACACCGGGGAGCTGTTTTTT.

This clonotype was counted at least ten times. This sequence joins TRBV5-1 and TRBJ2-4, with D possibly TRBD1 on 6 matching bases. This CDR3 has 17 amino acids. Germline V lookup: CDR1 SGHRS, CDR2 YFSETQ. The ends were cut back, 0 bases at V and 5 bases at J, with 18 bases in the middle. The CDR3 sequence: CASSLGRDTFSENIQYF. The CDR3 coding sequence is TGCGCCAGCAGCTTGGGCCGGGACACTTTCTCCGAAAACATTCAGTACTTC.